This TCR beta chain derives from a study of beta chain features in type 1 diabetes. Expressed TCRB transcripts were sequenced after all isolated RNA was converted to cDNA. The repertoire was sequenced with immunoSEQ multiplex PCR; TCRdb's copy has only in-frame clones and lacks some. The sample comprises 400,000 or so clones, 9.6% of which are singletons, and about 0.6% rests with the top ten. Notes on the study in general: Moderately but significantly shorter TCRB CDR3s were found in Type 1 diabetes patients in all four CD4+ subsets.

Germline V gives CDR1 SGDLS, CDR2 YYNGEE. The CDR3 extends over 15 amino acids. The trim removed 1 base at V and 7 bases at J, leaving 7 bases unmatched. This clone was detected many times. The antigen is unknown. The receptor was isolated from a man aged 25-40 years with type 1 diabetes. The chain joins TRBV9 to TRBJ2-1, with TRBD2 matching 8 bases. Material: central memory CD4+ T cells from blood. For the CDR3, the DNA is TGTGCCAGCAGCGTACGGCGGGAGGCCCGGAATGAGCAGTTCTTC. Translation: CASSVRREARNEQFF.